This TCR beta chain stems from a study of response to subunit inactivated influenza vaccine. Study-level points and caveats: Authors suggested few new T cells are recruited by each seasonal influenza vaccination.

This clonotype was observed a few times. As yet, its antigen is unknown. Each CDR3 protein is one row after TCRdb ran MiXCR on the RT-PCR reads. In the table there are over 750,000 distinct CDR3 sequences, around 20% of which are singletons. The material sequenced was PBMCs from blood, taken roughly 5 days after vaccination. This sequence was found in a man aged 45-65 years who received an inactivated influenza vaccine.

The CDR3 protein is CASSLVWQGVTQYF. Written as DNA, the CDR3 is TGTGCCAGCAGCTTAGTTTGGCAGGGCGTGACCCAGTACTTC. The chain has TRBV7-2 and TRBJ2-5, with TRBD1 as a possible D gene (5 bases). Germline CDR1 SGHTA, CDR2 FQGNSA. The V end lost 1 base, the J end lost 7 bases, and 13 bases lay between the germline ends. The CDR3 contains 14 residues.